These T cell receptor beta chains were read from a single sample in a study of identical twins. TCRdb recomputed calls from the 5' RACE reads with MiXCR, one row per CDR3 protein. The table lists some 690,000 distinct CDR3 sequences, 20% to 25% of them singletons, with 4% to 4.5% in the top ten. These records were also assigned to another study, of T cells expressing NK-cell markers.

The specimen sequenced was PBMCs. The source of these receptors is a woman under 30 in good health. The CDR3 runs from the conserved cysteine through the conserved F or W. D genes are given only for firm matches. Some rows mark clone size as missing; the rest say once, few, many or name a class of expanded clone.

J gene: TRBJ2-5
V gene: TRBV7-8
clone size: few
D gene: TRBD1
CDR3 DNA: TGTGCCAGCAGCGGGGACAGCCAAGAGACCCAGTACTTC
CDR3 protein: CASSGDSQETQYF

J gene: TRBJ2-7
V gene: TRBV14
clone size: many
D gene: TRBD1
CDR3 DNA: TGTGCCAGCAGCGTTACAGGGGTTCTCAACGAGCAGTACTTC
CDR3 protein: CASSVTGVLNEQYF

J gene: TRBJ2-3
V gene: TRBV12-3/TRBV12-4
clone size: many
D gene: -
CDR3 DNA: TGTGCCAGCAGCCCGATAACGTTCACAGATACGCAGTATTTT
CDR3 protein: CASSPITFTDTQYF

J gene: TRBJ2-7
V gene: TRBV27
clone size: few
D gene: TRBD2
CDR3 DNA: TGTGCCAGCAGTTTAGTTACTAGCGGTCCCTACGAGCAGTACTTC
CDR3 protein: CASSLVTSGPYEQYF

J gene: TRBJ1-2
V gene: TRBV12-3/TRBV12-4
clone size: -
D gene: TRBD1
CDR3 DNA: TGTGCCAGCAGTTCCTGGGACAGGGCGCGTAACTATGGCTACACCTTC
CDR3 protein: CASSSWDRARNYGYTF

J gene: TRBJ2-5
V gene: TRBV7-2
clone size: -
D gene: TRBD2
CDR3 DNA: TGTGCCAGCAGCTTCCAGCGGGGGGGAGAGACCCAGTACTTC
CDR3 protein: CASSFQRGGETQYF

J gene: TRBJ2-5
V gene: TRBV6-1
clone size: once
D gene: -
CDR3 DNA: TGTGCCAGCCGACGGACCCAAGGGGCCCAAGAGACCCAGTACTTC
CDR3 protein: CASRRTQGAQETQYF

J gene: TRBJ1-2
V gene: TRBV7-2
clone size: -
D gene: -
CDR3 DNA: TGTGCCAGCAGCTTTAACAGATTTAACTATGGCTACACCTTC
CDR3 protein: CASSFNRFNYGYTF

J gene: TRBJ2-7
V gene: TRBV20-1
clone size: -
D gene: TRBD2
CDR3 DNA: TGCAGTGCCTCCCGGGGAGCGGGAGAAAACGGCCGCGAGCAGTACTTC
CDR3 protein: CSASRGAGENGREQYF

J gene: TRBJ2-1
V gene: TRBV4-3
clone size: few
D gene: TRBD2
CDR3 DNA: TGCGCCAGCAGCCAAGCCGGGACTAGCGGGATCCGGTGGGTACGGGATGAGCAGTTCTTC
CDR3 protein: CASSQAGTSGIRWVRDEQFF

J gene: TRBJ2-7
V gene: TRBV7-9
clone size: -
D gene: TRBD1
CDR3 DNA: TGTGCCAGCAGCCCCTTGACAGGGAAGTCCTACGAGCAGTACTTC
CDR3 protein: CASSPLTGKSYEQYF

J gene: TRBJ2-7
V gene: TRBV29-1
clone size: -
D gene: TRBD1
CDR3 DNA: TGCAGCATTGTCGGGACAGGGTATACCTACGAGCAGTACTTC
CDR3 protein: CSIVGTGYTYEQYF

J gene: TRBJ2-5
V gene: TRBV6-1
clone size: many
D gene: TRBD2
CDR3 DNA: TGTGCCAGCAGACCCGGACTAGTCCGGGAGACCCAGTACTTC
CDR3 protein: CASRPGLVRETQYF

J gene: TRBJ2-5
V gene: TRBV5-1
clone size: -
D gene: -
CDR3 DNA: TGCGCCAGCACCGGCCAAGAGACCCAGTACTTC
CDR3 protein: CASTGQETQYF

J gene: TRBJ1-2
V gene: TRBV19
clone size: -
D gene: -
CDR3 DNA: TGTGCCAGTAGAGGACGGAATAGGGATGGCTACACCTTC
CDR3 protein: CASRGRNRDGYTF

J gene: TRBJ2-3
V gene: TRBV20-1
clone size: -
D gene: TRBD1
CDR3 DNA: TGCAGTGCAACCCGGGACAGGGTGACAGATACGCAGTATTTT
CDR3 protein: CSATRDRVTDTQYF

J gene: TRBJ2-7
V gene: TRBV4-2
clone size: many
D gene: TRBD1
CDR3 DNA: TGTGCCAGCAGCCAAGCCGAAGTCAGGGACAGGGTCCCCTACGAGCAGTACTTC
CDR3 protein: CASSQAEVRDRVPYEQYF

J gene: TRBJ2-1
V gene: TRBV5-6
clone size: -
D gene: -
CDR3 DNA: TGTGCCAGCAGCCCCCTCTACCGGGGTGAGCAGTTCTTC
CDR3 protein: CASSPLYRGEQFF

J gene: TRBJ2-1
V gene: TRBV27
clone size: few
D gene: -
CDR3 DNA: TGTGCCAGCAGTCACCATTGGAGGCCTCAGTACAATGAGCAGTTCTTC
CDR3 protein: CASSHHWRPQYNEQFF

J gene: TRBJ2-1
V gene: TRBV12-5
clone size: -
D gene: TRBD2
CDR3 DNA: TGTGCTAGTGGTTCACGAATCTTAGGACTAGCGGGAGGGGAGGCACACTACAATGAGCAGTTCTTC
CDR3 protein: CASGSRILGLAGGEAHYNEQFF

J gene: TRBJ2-7
V gene: TRBV5-5
clone size: -
D gene: -
CDR3 DNA: TGTGCCAGCAGCTTAGGGTGGGATCGGACTTCCTTATCCTACGAGCAGTACTTC
CDR3 protein: CASSLGWDRTSLSYEQYF

J gene: TRBJ2-7
V gene: TRBV5-1
clone size: many
D gene: -
CDR3 DNA: TGCGCCAGCAGCCCTACAGGGAACGAGCAGTACTTC
CDR3 protein: CASSPTGNEQYF

J gene: TRBJ2-3
V gene: TRBV7-6
clone size: few
D gene: -
CDR3 DNA: TGTGCCAGCAGCTTAGAAGGTTTACCAGATACGCAGTATTTT
CDR3 protein: CASSLEGLPDTQYF

J gene: TRBJ2-3
V gene: TRBV6-5
clone size: -
D gene: -
CDR3 DNA: TGTGCCAGCAGTTACTCGCGGGTTGGGGAATCCGATACGCAGTATTTT
CDR3 protein: CASSYSRVGESDTQYF

J gene: TRBJ1-3
V gene: TRBV15
clone size: -
D gene: TRBD1
CDR3 DNA: TGTGCCACCAGCAGATCACAGGGGATCACGGGAAACACCATATATTTT
CDR3 protein: CATSRSQGITGNTIYF

J gene: TRBJ2-5
V gene: TRBV20-1
clone size: many
D gene: -
CDR3 DNA: TGCAGTGCTAGAAATACTTGGACATACGAGACCCAGTACTTC
CDR3 protein: CSARNTWTYETQYF

J gene: TRBJ2-1
V gene: TRBV12-3/TRBV12-4
clone size: -
D gene: TRBD2
CDR3 DNA: TGTGCCAGCAGTGTTAGCGGGATTGGAGCTGAGCAGTTCTTC
CDR3 protein: CASSVSGIGAEQFF

J gene: TRBJ2-7
V gene: TRBV4-2
clone size: -
D gene: -
CDR3 DNA: TGTGCCAGCAGCCAAACAGGCCCGGCATACGAGCAGTACTTC
CDR3 protein: CASSQTGPAYEQYF

J gene: TRBJ2-7
V gene: TRBV12-3/TRBV12-4
clone size: -
D gene: TRBD1
CDR3 DNA: TGTGCCAGCAGTTTAGTCTTAGGACAGGGGGCCCACGAGCAGTACTTC
CDR3 protein: CASSLVLGQGAHEQYF

J gene: TRBJ2-1
V gene: TRBV5-1
clone size: -
D gene: TRBD1
CDR3 DNA: TGCGCCAGCAGCTCACAGGGGGCTTCGTCCTACAATGAGCAGTTCTTC
CDR3 protein: CASSSQGASSYNEQFF

J gene: TRBJ2-3
V gene: TRBV9
clone size: -
D gene: TRBD1
CDR3 DNA: TGTGCCAGCAGCGTCTGGGACAGGGAAGATACGCAGTATTTT
CDR3 protein: CASSVWDREDTQYF

J gene: TRBJ2-5
V gene: TRBV3-1
clone size: many
D gene: TRBD1
CDR3 DNA: TGTGCCAGCAGTGACAGGGGGTACCAAGAGACCCAGTACTTC
CDR3 protein: CASSDRGYQETQYF

J gene: TRBJ1-5
V gene: TRBV3-1
clone size: many
D gene: -
CDR3 DNA: TGTGCCAGCAGCCAAGAGGGGATTCAGCCCCAGCATTTT
CDR3 protein: CASSQEGIQPQHF

J gene: TRBJ2-3
V gene: TRBV14
clone size: few
D gene: -
CDR3 DNA: TGTGCCAGCAGCATATGGACAGATAGCACAGATACGCAGTATTTT
CDR3 protein: CASSIWTDSTDTQYF

J gene: TRBJ2-3
V gene: TRBV9
clone size: few
D gene: -
CDR3 DNA: TGTGCCAGCAGCGTAGGACGGGGCGGCACAGATACGCAGTATTTT
CDR3 protein: CASSVGRGGTDTQYF

J gene: TRBJ2-7
V gene: TRBV10-3
clone size: many
D gene: -
CDR3 DNA: TGTGCCAACGGTATGGGTTACGAGCAGTACTTC
CDR3 protein: CANGMGYEQYF

J gene: TRBJ1-2
V gene: TRBV7-8
clone size: few
D gene: -
CDR3 DNA: -
CDR3 protein: CASSLGVGGGTF

J gene: TRBJ1-1
V gene: TRBV2
clone size: -
D gene: -
CDR3 DNA: TGTGCCAGCAGTGGAGGGCCGAAAAGGACGAACACTGAAGCTTTCTTT
CDR3 protein: CASSGGPKRTNTEAFF

J gene: TRBJ2-5
V gene: TRBV11-3
clone size: few
D gene: -
CDR3 DNA: TGTGCCAGCAGCTTAGACGCCTACCCGGGGGAGACCCAGTACTTC
CDR3 protein: CASSLDAYPGETQYF

J gene: TRBJ2-1
V gene: TRBV27
clone size: -
D gene: TRBD2
CDR3 DNA: TGTGTCACTTTCCTAGCGGGTGGCAATGAGCAGTTCTTC
CDR3 protein: CVTFLAGGNEQFF

J gene: TRBJ2-6
V gene: TRBV10-3
clone size: -
D gene: -
CDR3 DNA: TGTGCCATCAGTGAGCGCAGGGCGCAAGGGGCCAACGTCCTGACTTTC
CDR3 protein: CAISERRAQGANVLTF